This T cell receptor (beta chain) was sequenced during a study of neurological immune-mediated disorders. PBMCs numbering 2 million and stored at -80 C yielded the unsorted libraries. Trimming cost V 0 bases and J 6 bases, with 11 bases left between them. Germline loops: CDR1 MGHRA, CDR2 YSYEKL. This CDR3 comprises 14 residues. It was by 5'RACE with 10-nucleotide random UMIs that the cDNA was made. TCRdb reprocessed the 5' RACE reads with MiXCR, giving one entry per CDR3 protein. The repertoire holds approximately 130,000 distinct CDR3 sequences, with about 3.2% as singletons. The TCR comes from a woman aged 25 to 39 with multiple sclerosis. The sample comprised PBMCs. The genes are TRBV4-1 and TRBJ1-1; D unresolved. CDR3 protein: CASSQEWGWAEAFF. As DNA, the CDR3 is TGCGCCAGCAGCCAAGAGTGGGGTTGGGCTGAAGCTTTCTTT.